Reported below is one T cell receptor (beta chain). A single count supports this clone. The antigen it recognizes is unknown. It has no much larger one-base neighbor in the sample; base qualities were not kept. Receptors were amplified or captured by the immunoSEQ multiplex PCR assay. Rearranged TCR beta chain sequences were amplified using the hsTCRB Kit according to the manufacturer's protocol. TCRB libraries were sequenced on an Illumina MiSeq. In the paper's pipeline: The kit vendor's proprietary platform handled demultiplexing, trimming and gene mapping. TCRdb carries this immuneACCESS record with in-frame sequences only. Its versions omit some clonotypes, under half of them owing to an unresolved V gene in the studies checked, with the rest unexplained. V and J calls and clone size are as listed in that table; D and trimming were resolved from the DNA. Present in this sample are some 60,000 clones, roughly 87% of which were seen just once. The ten largest clones add up to approximately 3.4% of the sample.

In light of the paper, this sample's time point label describes: week 47, end of study. Each vaccine dose was 300 ug of a 20-mer mutant IDH1 peptide in Montanide, given subcutaneously with topical imiquimod. Patients were given eight vaccinations, in weeks 1, 3, 5, 7, 11, 15, 19 and 23, which matched visits V03 through V10. Donors had newly diagnosed WHO grade 3 or 4 IDH1-mutant astrocytomas with loss of nuclear ATRX. The samples were drawn from NOA16, a multicentre, single-arm, open-label phase I trial in Germany that tested a mutant IDH1 peptide vaccine in humans for the first time. Genomic DNA for TCRB sequencing was isolated from EDTA blood with the DNeasy Blood and Tissue Kit. This record comes from a study of a mutant IDH1 vaccine in newly diagnosed glioma (dated by TCRdb to the early 2020s). Some background on the complete study: Vaccination began 4-6 weeks after radiotherapy alone, or alongside temozolomide cycles in the chemotherapy-containing groups. The 30 to 40 treated patients were approximately 62% male and roughly 40% female, with a mean age of about 43 years. Prior to enrollment, patients had been given standard therapy consisting of radiotherapy alone, temozolomide alone, or radiochemotherapy with temozolomide, with the combination given to most patients. The week-35 safety follow-up was designated visit V12, and the week-47 end of study was designated visit V13. Six visits were used for peripheral blood collection: V03 (baseline), V05, V07, V10, V12 and V13. Longitudinal TCRB deep sequencing was performed for about two dozen treated patients wherever samples were available for exploratory analyses. General study outcomes and caveats: No apparent relationship was observed between pseudoprogression and alterations in the top peripheral T cell clonotypes detected by TCRB sequencing. Immune responses induced by the vaccine were seen in around 93% of patients across multiple MHC alleles. Availability determined which PBMC samples were chosen for TCRB deep sequencing. According to the authors, sample limitations meant that analyses of patient blood samples could not be reproduced.

CDR1 and CDR2, looked up from the germline V gene, are SGHTA and FQGNSA. V and J lose 5 bases and 2 bases, and a span of 10 bases separates them. The CDR3 spans 13 residues, from the cysteine through the phenylalanine. Solely the CDR3 DNA is kept, with 39 bases framed from the first base. The V gene is TRBV7-2 and the J gene is TRBJ2-7; D gene: possibly TRBD1, on 6 matching bases. This material consisted of PBMCs, taken from a glioma patient whose treatment included an IDH1 peptide vaccine. This receptor was identified in a woman between 45 and 65 years old with glioma. At the DNA level, the sequence is TGTGCCAGCAGCCACGGACAGCCCTACGAGCAGTACTTC. It translates to CASSHGQPYEQYF.